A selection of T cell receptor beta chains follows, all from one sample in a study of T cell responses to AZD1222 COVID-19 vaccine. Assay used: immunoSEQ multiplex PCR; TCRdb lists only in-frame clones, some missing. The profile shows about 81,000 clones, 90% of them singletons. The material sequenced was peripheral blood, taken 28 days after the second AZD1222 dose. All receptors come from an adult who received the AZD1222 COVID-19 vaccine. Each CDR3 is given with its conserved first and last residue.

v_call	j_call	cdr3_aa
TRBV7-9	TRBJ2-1	CAISGGNSYNEQFF
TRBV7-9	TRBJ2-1	CASSRTSGYDEQFF
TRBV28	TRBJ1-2	CASSSFRRGEGYTF
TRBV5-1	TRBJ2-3	CASRPGTGSTDTQYF
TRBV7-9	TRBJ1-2	CASSPGVGYGYTF
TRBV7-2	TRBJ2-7	CASSPRTSGVYEQYF
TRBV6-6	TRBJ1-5	CASKNKPDSNQPQHF
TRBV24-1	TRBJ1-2	CATSGGGGMGVVVRYGYTF
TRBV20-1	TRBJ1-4	CRQGAEKLFF
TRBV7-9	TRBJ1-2	CASTRVGGGYTF
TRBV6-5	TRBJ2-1	CASRPGLANNEQFF
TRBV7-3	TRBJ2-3	CASSLHGLAGALTDTQYF
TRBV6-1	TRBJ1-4	CASSEQANEKLFF
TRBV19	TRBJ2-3	CASSMAGFTDTQYF
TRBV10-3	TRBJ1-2	CAISEGQGSGYTF
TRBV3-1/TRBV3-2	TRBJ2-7	CASSQGSTLKGYEQYF
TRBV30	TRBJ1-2	CASSVRGLKDGYTF
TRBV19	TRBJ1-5	CASTTDRGSNQPQHF
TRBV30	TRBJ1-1	CAWSPRPERAFF
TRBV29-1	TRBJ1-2	CSVARGQGYGYTF
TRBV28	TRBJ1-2	CASSLALQLGGYTF
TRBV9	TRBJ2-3	CASSAPGSPTDTQYF
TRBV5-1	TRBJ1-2	CASSDLRDRGRLGYGYTF
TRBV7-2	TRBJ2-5	CASSRNQAETQYF